Presented here are 10 T cell receptor beta chains from one specimen sequenced in a study of Ad26.COV2.S vaccination and SARS-CoV-2 variants. As to treatment: around 19 received Ad26.COV2.S at low or high dose, single or two shots; roughly five received placebo; per-sample allocation not given. Samples were taken on day 63 after the first vaccine or placebo injection. TCRdb's copy holds only in-frame clones and misses some; the assay was immunoSEQ multiplex PCR. The sample records about 680,000 clones, roughly 90% being singletons. The sequences come from peripheral blood, collected in a trial of Ad26.COV2.S vaccine versus placebo. These receptors came from a person between 18 and 65 years old who received the Ad26.COV2.S COVID-19 vaccine or a placebo.

The chain links TRBV2 to TRBJ2-7; the D call may be TRBD1 or TRBD2 (5 bases each). The CDR3 is 14 residues long. Germline loops: CDR1 SNHLY, CDR2 FYNNEI. V dropped 2 bases and J dropped 2 bases, with 10 bases sitting between them. Here the CDR3 DNA reads TGTGCCAGCAGTGAAACCGGGGCCCCCTACGAGCAGTACTTC. It yields the protein CASSETGAPYEQYF.

The V gene is TRBV5-5, the J gene TRBJ2-2, with 8 bases identical to TRBD1. The V segment lost 5 bases and the J segment 1 base; nucleotides outside the gene matches: 7. This CDR3 contains 16 residues. CDR1 is SGHKS and CDR2 is YYEKEE in the germline V gene (reference sequence). The CDR3 DNA reads TGTGCCAGCAGAAATCCAGGGGGCATGAACACCGGGGAGCTGTTTTTT. This gives the protein CASRNPGGMNTGELFF.

Here the CDR3 reads CASSLDRKSYEQYF. As DNA, the CDR3 is TGTGCCAGCTCACTGGACAGGAAGAGCTACGAGCAGTACTTC. The chain is built from TRBV18 and TRBJ2-7, with TRBD1 matching 7 bases. CDR1 is KGHSH and CDR2 is LQKENI in the germline V gene. With V trimmed by 4 bases and J by 3 bases, 6 bases remained unmatched. This CDR3 contains 14 residues.

The sample holds a few counts of this clone. The chain is built from TRBV4-3 and TRBJ2-7, with a possible D match to TRBD1 (6 bases). Trimming cost V 4 bases and J 0 bases, with 16 bases left between them. Germline CDR1 LGHNA, CDR2 YSLEER. The CDR3 covers 16 residues. The CDR3 reads CASSPAGGDSSYEQYF. The DNA of the CDR3 is TGCGCCAGCAGCCCCGCTGGGGGCGATAGCTCCTACGAGCAGTACTTC.

This chain joins TRBV24-1 and TRBJ2-7; D may be TRBD1 (5 bases). V lost 1 base and J lost 6, with 9 bases in between. Germline values: CDR1 KGHDR, CDR2 SFDVKD. CDR3 length: 13 residues. The CDR3 nucleotides are TGTGCCACCAGTGATTTCCAGGGTTTCGAGCAGTACTTC. This encodes CATSDFQGFEQYF.

The CDR3 loop is CASSARGGPPNSYEQYF. The CDR3 bases are TGTGCCAGCAGCGCCAGAGGAGGACCCCCGAACTCCTACGAGCAGTACTTC. The chain uses TRBV9 and TRBJ2-7, with D possibly matching TRBD2 (5 bases). The V end was cut by 3 bases, the J end by 0 bases, with 19 bases between. The CDR3 length is 17 residues. Germline assignment: CDR1 SGDLS and CDR2 YYNGEE.

The CDR3 nucleotides read TGTGCCACCAGTGACCCAAGACAGGACTATGGCTACACCTTC. It codes for CATSDPRQDYGYTF. The chain is built from TRBV24-1 and TRBJ1-2; maybe TRBD1 (6 bases). The CDR3 loop spans 14 amino acids. Germline CDR1 and CDR2: KGHDR and SFDVKD. Trimming removed 4 bases from V and 3 bases from J, with 11 bases in between.

The chain carries TRBV10-3 and TRBJ2-2; 12 nucleotides match TRBD1. Germline CDR1 reads ENHRY; CDR2 reads SYGVKD. This CDR3 region has 17 residues. The ends lost 4 bases at V and 6 bases at J; junction bases unmatched: 9. The CDR3 bases are TGTGCCATCAGTGGTCGCCGGGACAGGGGGCCGGCCGGGGAGCTGTTTTTT. It specifies CAISGRRDRGPAGELFF.

The V call is TRBV18, the J call TRBJ2-1; the D gene is possibly TRBD1 (6 bases). CDR1 and CDR2 from the germline V gene are KGHSH and LQKENI. V lost 4 bases and J 8 bases, leaving 15 bases between the germline ends. CDR3 length: 14 residues. CDR3 coding DNA: TGTGCCAGCTCACGGAACAGGGATATCGATGAGCAGTTCTTC. Protein: CASSRNRDIDEQFF.

Comments on this clone: This CDR3 is also generated by other DNA sequences in the sample. The chain combines TRBV6-5 with TRBJ1-2; D unclear. V shed 4 bases and J shed 0 bases, with 12 bases lying between them. CDR1 is MNHEY and CDR2 is SVGAGI in the germline V gene. CDR3 length equals 15 residues. The CDR3 DNA is TGTGCCAGCAGTTCCCCGCGAGGAGCTAACTATGGCTACACCTTC. This gives the protein CASSSPRGANYGYTF.